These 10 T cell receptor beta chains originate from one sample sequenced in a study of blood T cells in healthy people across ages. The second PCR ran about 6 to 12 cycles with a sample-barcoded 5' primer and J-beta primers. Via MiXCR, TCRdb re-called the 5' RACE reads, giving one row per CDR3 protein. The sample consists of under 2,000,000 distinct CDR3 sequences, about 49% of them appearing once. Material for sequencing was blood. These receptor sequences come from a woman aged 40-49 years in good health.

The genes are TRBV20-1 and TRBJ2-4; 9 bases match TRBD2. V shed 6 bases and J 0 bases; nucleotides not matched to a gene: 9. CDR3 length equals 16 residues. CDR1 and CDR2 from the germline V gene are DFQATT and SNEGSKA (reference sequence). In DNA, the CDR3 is TGCAGTGCCAGACTAGCGGCGATCTTAGCCAAAAACATTCAGTACTTC. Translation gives CSARLAAILAKNIQYF.

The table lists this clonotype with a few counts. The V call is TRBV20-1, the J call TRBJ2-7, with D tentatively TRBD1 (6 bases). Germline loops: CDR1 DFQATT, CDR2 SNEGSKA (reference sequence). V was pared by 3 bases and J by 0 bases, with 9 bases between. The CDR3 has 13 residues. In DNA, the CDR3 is TGCAGTGCTAGCCCAGGGGTCTCCTACGAGCAGTACTTC. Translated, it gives CSASPGVSYEQYF.

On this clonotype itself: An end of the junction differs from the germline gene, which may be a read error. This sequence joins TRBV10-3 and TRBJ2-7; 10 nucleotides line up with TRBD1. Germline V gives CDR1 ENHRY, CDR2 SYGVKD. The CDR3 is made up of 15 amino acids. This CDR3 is CAIGESRDRGYEQYF. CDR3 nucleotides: TGTGCCATCGGTGAGTCGAGGGACAGGGGATACGAGCAGTACTTC.

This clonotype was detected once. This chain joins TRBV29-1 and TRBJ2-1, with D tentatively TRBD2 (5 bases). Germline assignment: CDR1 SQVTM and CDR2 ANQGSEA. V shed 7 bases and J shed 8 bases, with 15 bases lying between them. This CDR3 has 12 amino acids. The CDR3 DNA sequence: TGCAGCGCTAGGCCTCGGGAAGATGAGCAGTTCTTC. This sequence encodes CSARPREDEQFF.

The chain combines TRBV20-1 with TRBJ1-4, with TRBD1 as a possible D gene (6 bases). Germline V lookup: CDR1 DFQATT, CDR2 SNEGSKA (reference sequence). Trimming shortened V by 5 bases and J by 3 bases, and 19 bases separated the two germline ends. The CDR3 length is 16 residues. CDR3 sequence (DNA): TGCAGTGCTCCTCGGGGGCCAAAAGCAGCTAATGAAAAACTGTTTTTT. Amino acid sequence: CSAPRGPKAANEKLFF.

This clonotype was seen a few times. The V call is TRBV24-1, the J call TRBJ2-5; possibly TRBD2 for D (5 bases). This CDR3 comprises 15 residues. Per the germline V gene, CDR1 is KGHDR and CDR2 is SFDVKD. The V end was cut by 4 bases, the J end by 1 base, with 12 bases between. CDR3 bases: TGTGCCACCAGTGAGGGTGGGGAGACCCAAGAGACCCAGTACTTC. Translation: CATSEGGETQETQYF.

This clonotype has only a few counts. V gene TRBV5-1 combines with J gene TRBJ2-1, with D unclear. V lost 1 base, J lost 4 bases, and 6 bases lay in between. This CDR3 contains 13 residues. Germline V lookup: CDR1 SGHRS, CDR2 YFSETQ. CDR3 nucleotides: TGCGCCAGCAGCTTGCAGCAGTACAATGAGCAGTTCTTC. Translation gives CASSLQQYNEQFF.

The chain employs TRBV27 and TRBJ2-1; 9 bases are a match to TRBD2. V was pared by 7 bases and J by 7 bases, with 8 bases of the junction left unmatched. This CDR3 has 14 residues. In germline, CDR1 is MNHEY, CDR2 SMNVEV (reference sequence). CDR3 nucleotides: TGTGCCAGCATCTCGCGGGGGGGCCGAAATGAGCAGTTCTTC. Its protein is CASISRGGRNEQFF.

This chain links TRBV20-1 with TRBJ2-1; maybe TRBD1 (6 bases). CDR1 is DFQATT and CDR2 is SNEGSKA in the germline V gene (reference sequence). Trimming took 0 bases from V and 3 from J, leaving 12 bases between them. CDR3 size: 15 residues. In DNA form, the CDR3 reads TGCAGTGCTAGAGAGCGAGGCAGGGGCTACAATGAGCAGTTCTTC. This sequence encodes CSARERGRGYNEQFF.

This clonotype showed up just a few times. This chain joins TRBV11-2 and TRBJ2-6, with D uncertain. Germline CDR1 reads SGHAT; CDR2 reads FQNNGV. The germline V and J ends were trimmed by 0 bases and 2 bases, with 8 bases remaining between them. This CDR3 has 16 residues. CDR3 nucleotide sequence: TGTGCCAGCAGCTTAGATGGAGTTCCTGGGGCCAACGTCCTGACTTTC. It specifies CASSLDGVPGANVLTF.